The T cell receptor beta chain described here comes from a study of shared clonotypes between healthy human individuals. Findings and caveats of the study: Represented diversity (both genetic and exposure-history) was limited by the small number of donors. Sampling covered nothing but blood. Tissue TCR repertoires likely differ from those found in blood.

Sequencing was performed with immunoSEQ multiplex PCR; in TCRdb, only in-frame clones are kept and a portion is missing. The sample contains 400,000 to 600,000 clones, 90% to 97% of which appear only once. Trimming removed 1 base from V and 0 bases from J; junction bases left unmatched: 2. From germline, CDR1 is SGHAT and CDR2 FQNNGV. This CDR3 is 15 amino acids long. A note on this clone: No antigen is known for it.

Caucasian adults living in Nashville, Tennessee, provided all samples. The rearrangement links TRBV11-2 to TRBJ2-7; TRBD1 aligns across 8 bases. Sequenced sample: naive CD4+ T cells sorted from blood. Subset given: CD45RA+ positively selected. The sequence was obtained from a woman in her 30s in good health. The CDR3 sequence is CASSLGTGNSYEQYF. In DNA form, the CDR3 reads TGTGCCAGCAGCTTAGGGACAGGGAACTCCTACGAGCAGTACTTC.